Listed below are T cell receptor beta chains from one sample, sequenced in a study of T cell responses to AZD1222 COVID-19 vaccine. Sequencing used immunoSEQ multiplex PCR; TCRdb keeps in-frame clones, though not all of them. The table lists some 150,000 clones, 85% to 95% of them singletons, with less than 6.5% in the top ten. This specimen was peripheral blood, taken on day 0 of AZD1222 vaccination. Source of these receptors: an adult in good health. The CDR3 runs from the conserved cysteine through the conserved F or W. The D gene is left open where the match is weak. Clone size is given for some rows only: seen once, a few or many times, or a class if the clone is expanded.

TRBV2	TRBJ1-4	TRBD1	NA	CASSQGQGIQKLFF	TGTGCCAGCAGTCAAGGACAGGGGATACAGAAACTGTTTTTT
TRBV6-1	TRBJ2-7	NA	NA	CASSDLHLGGGEQYF	TGTGCCAGCAGTGACCTTCATCTAGGAGGAGGCGAGCAGTACTTC
TRBV19	TRBJ1-3	TRBD1	NA	CASSMEVGGTEISGNTIYF	TGTGCCAGTAGTATGGAGGTTGGAGGGACAGAAATCTCTGGAAACACCATATATTTT
TRBV19	TRBJ2-5	NA	NA	CASNPSSAQETQYF	TGTGCCAGTAATCCATCTAGCGCTCAAGAGACCCAGTACTTC
TRBV3-1/TRBV3-2	TRBJ2-3	NA	NA	CASSLLAMDADTQYF	TGTGCCAGCAGCCTTCTAGCGATGGATGCAGATACGCAGTATTTT
TRBV10-3	TRBJ2-7	NA	NA	CAISESVVAPREQYF	TGTGCCATCAGTGAGTCGGTAGTAGCTCCTAGGGAGCAGTACTTC
TRBV20-1	TRBJ1-2	NA	NA	CSAKTYYGYTF	TGCAGTGCTAAGACATACTATGGCTACACCTTC
TRBV10-3	TRBJ2-5	NA	NA	CAISSDSQETQYF	TGTGCCATCAGTTCGGACAGCCAAGAGACCCAGTACTTC
TRBV6-4	TRBJ1-2	NA	NA	CASSGGYGYTF	TGTGCCAGCAGTGGCGGTTATGGCTACACCTTC
TRBV29-1	TRBJ2-1	NA	once	CSVEYRGGNEQFF	TGCAGCGTTGAGTACAGGGGGGGCAATGAGCAGTTCTTC
TRBV12-5	TRBJ2-2	TRBD1	NA	CASGLVLRGFTGELFF	TGTGCTAGTGGTTTGGTACTCAGGGGGTTCACCGGGGAGCTGTTTTTT
TRBV19	TRBJ2-7	TRBD2	NA	CASSDSRNLAGIHEQYF	TGTGCCAGTAGTGACAGCCGAAACCTAGCGGGGATTCACGAGCAGTACTTC
TRBV5-6	TRBJ2-7	NA	NA	CASSLAGYSYEQYF	TGTGCCAGCAGCTTGGCAGGGTACTCCTACGAGCAGTACTTC
TRBV24-1	TRBJ1-5	TRBD1	NA	CATSDSTGGDQPQHF	TGTGCCACCAGTGATTCAACAGGGGGCGATCAGCCCCAGCATTTT
TRBV5-4	TRBJ2-5	TRBD2	NA	CASSRTSGGQETQYF	TGTGCCAGCAGCAGGACTAGCGGGGGCCAAGAGACCCAGTACTTC
TRBV7-8	TRBJ1-4	NA	NA	CASSSGDGNEKLFF	TGTGCCAGCAGCTCGGGGGACGGGAATGAAAAACTGTTTTTT
TRBV5-5	TRBJ1-2	TRBD1	NA	CASSFLQGDYGYTF	TGTGCCAGCAGCTTCCTACAGGGGGACTATGGCTACACCTTC
TRBV5-1	TRBJ2-7	NA	NA	CASTHGEGAYEQYF	TGCGCCAGCACCCACGGCGAGGGTGCATACGAGCAGTACTTC
TRBV7-9	TRBJ2-6	TRBD1	few	CASSSRTGLAGANVLTF	TGTGCCAGCAGCTCGAGGACAGGGCTGGCTGGGGCCAACGTCCTGACTTTC
TRBV21-1	TRBJ2-7	NA	NA	CAPRKPQGEQYF	TGTGCCCCCCGGAAGCCTCAGGGGGAGCAGTACTTC
TRBV5-6	TRBJ1-2	NA	NA	CASSFRRVGGYTF	TGTGCCAGCAGCTTTCGCCGGGTAGGTGGCTACACCTTC
TRBV6-5	TRBJ1-6	NA	NA	CAGQRTYNSPLHF	TGTGCCGGTCAGAGGACCTATAATTCACCCCTCCACTTT
TRBV5-1	TRBJ2-7	TRBD1	NA	CASSSILDRGNEQYF	TGCGCCAGCAGCTCAATACTCGACAGGGGGAACGAGCAGTACTTC
TRBV6-5	TRBJ2-1	TRBD2	NA	CASSRTSGRINEQFF	TGTGCCAGCAGCCGGACTAGCGGGAGGATAAATGAGCAGTTCTTC
TRBV5-1	TRBJ2-7	TRBD2	NA	CASSLLAGGPSYEQYF	TGCGCCAGCAGCTTACTAGCGGGAGGCCCTTCCTACGAGCAGTACTTC
TRBV12-1	TRBJ2-7	NA	NA	CASSSHPPGLAGGYEQYF	TGTGCCAGCAGCTCGCACCCCCCGGGACTAGCGGGAGGTTACGAGCAGTACTTC
TRBV6-5	TRBJ1-1	NA	NA	CASSDSGQMNTEAFF	TGTGCCAGCAGTGACTCGGGGCAGATGAACACTGAAGCTTTCTTT
TRBV11-1	TRBJ1-1	TRBD1	NA	CASSLDSGGKAFF	TGTGCCAGCAGCTTAGATTCAGGGGGCAAAGCTTTCTTT
TRBV28	TRBJ1-1	NA	NA	CASSLLGMNTEAFF	TGTGCCAGCAGTTTACTAGGGATGAACACTGAAGCTTTCTTT
TRBV7-9	TRBJ2-7	TRBD2	NA	CASSPERESSYEQYF	TGTGCCAGCAGCCCAGAGCGGGAGAGCTCCTACGAGCAGTACTTC
TRBV11-2	TRBJ2-3	TRBD2	NA	CASSQIAGGRDTQYF	TGTGCCAGCAGCCAAATAGCGGGAGGGCGGGATACGCAGTATTTT
TRBV27	TRBJ2-1	TRBD2	NA	CASSKSGSSYNEQFF	TGTGCCAGCAGTAAAAGCGGGAGCTCCTACAATGAGCAGTTCTTC
TRBV5-6	TRBJ2-7	NA	NA	CASSPPMAESYEQYF	TGTGCCAGCAGCCCCCCCATGGCCGAGTCCTACGAGCAGTACTTC
TRBV6-5	TRBJ1-1	NA	NA	CASTNIGGANTEAFF	TGTGCCAGCACCAACATAGGGGGGGCGAACACTGAAGCTTTCTTT
TRBV7-6	TRBJ1-5	NA	NA	CASSLALGGTQQHF	TGTGCCAGCAGCTTAGCGTTGGGGGGGACGCAGCAGCATTTT
TRBV24-1	TRBJ2-1	NA	NA	CATSDGEGSYNEQFF	TGTGCCACCAGTGACGGAGAGGGATCCTACAATGAGCAGTTCTTC
TRBV7-9	TRBJ2-2	NA	NA	CASSFGANTGELFF	TGTGCCAGCAGCTTTGGGGCTAACACCGGGGAGCTGTTTTTT
TRBV5-8	TRBJ1-2	NA	NA	CASSLKTSANYGYTF	TGTGCCAGCAGCTTAAAGACATCTGCTAACTATGGCTACACCTTC
TRBV27	TRBJ2-5	NA	NA	CASRGGETQYF	TGTGCCAGCAGGGGGGGAGAGACCCAGTACTTC
TRBV29-1	TRBJ2-7	TRBD2	NA	CSVSPSGSEQYF	TGCAGCGTATCCCCTAGCGGGAGCGAGCAGTACTTC
TRBV30	TRBJ2-4	NA	once	CAWSDKNIQYF	TGTGCCTGGAGCGATAAAAACATTCAGTACTTC
TRBV6-5	TRBJ1-2	TRBD1	NA	CASSFGTGFGPYGYTF	TGTGCCAGCAGTTTTGGGACAGGGTTCGGACCCTATGGCTACACCTTC
TRBV7-2	TRBJ1-5	NA	NA	CASSSWTDSNQPQHF	TGTGCCAGCAGCTCTTGGACAGATAGCAATCAGCCCCAGCATTTT
TRBV28	TRBJ2-7	TRBD2	NA	CASSPILAGGWEQYF	TGTGCCAGCAGCCCAATCCTAGCGGGAGGCTGGGAGCAGTACTTC
TRBV7-2	TRBJ2-1	NA	NA	CASSLEPAVNEQFF	TGTGCCAGCAGCTTAGAACCAGCGGTGAATGAGCAGTTCTTC
TRBV11-1	TRBJ1-1	NA	NA	CASSFKQGGNTEAFF	TGTGCCAGCAGCTTTAAACAGGGCGGGAACACTGAAGCTTTCTTT
TRBV18	TRBJ2-7	NA	NA	CASSPPGRLYEQYF	TGTGCCAGCTCACCACCGGGTCGACTCTACGAGCAGTACTTC
TRBV19	TRBJ1-2	NA	NA	CASSIATRDKGYTF	TGTGCCAGTAGTATAGCAACCAGGGATAAGGGCTACACCTTC
TRBV6-5	TRBJ1-6	NA	few	CASSYGGARGGSPLHF	TGTGCCAGCAGTTACGGTGGGGCCAGGGGCGGATCACCCCTCCACTTT